The 8 T cell receptor beta chains presented below share a single source sample, sequenced in a study of monozygotic twins with inflammatory bowel disease. Reprocessing the 5' RACE reads, TCRdb reports a single entry for every CDR3 protein and omits DNA. This repertoire comprises under 200,000 distinct CDR3 sequences; its ten largest clones make up 2.4%. The sequenced material came from blood. The receptors originated from a human donor with ulcerative colitis or Crohn's disease, or a healthy co-twin of an affected twin (not recorded which).

The chain is built from TRBV2 and TRBJ2-6. The CDR3 runs to 16 residues. CDR1 and CDR2 from the germline V gene are SNHLY and FYNNEI. The CDR3 reads CASRATQGSGANVLTF.

The rearrangement links TRBV5-1 to TRBJ2-7; TCRdb names TRBD1, which stays unverified in the absence of DNA. The germline V gene has CDR1 SGHRS and CDR2 YFSETQ. The length of the CDR3 is 13 residues. The CDR3 loop is CASSLGVGYEQYF.

This sequence joins TRBV5-4 and TRBJ2-5; the D call from TCRdb, TRBD2, cannot be confirmed without DNA. CDR3 length: 23 amino acids. CDR1 is SGHNT, CDR2 YYREEE, per germline (reference sequence). This CDR3 is CASSLLPYVFEREGRNAQETQYF.

The chain couples TRBV4-1 to TRBJ2-7. The CDR3 is made up of 17 amino acids. Germline V gene sequence: CDR1 MGHRA, CDR2 YSYEKL. The CDR3 sequence is CASSQDHNRYSSYEQYF.

The chain combines TRBV7-2 with TRBJ1-4; no DNA is available, so the TRBD1 call from TCRdb remains unchecked. The CDR3 covers 15 residues. The germline V gene encodes CDR1 SGHTA and CDR2 FQGNSA. CDR3 in amino acids: CASSLQGYEGEKLFF.

J is TRBJ2-5 and V is TRBV6-2 or TRBV6-3. Germline-derived CDR1 and CDR2 are MNHEY and SVGEGT. The CDR3 has 15 amino acids. The CDR3 spells CASSTDVGGKETQYF.

The rearrangement joins TRBV7-2 to TRBJ2-7. CDR1 is SGHTA and CDR2 is FQGNSA in the germline V gene. The CDR3 totals 13 residues. CDR3 sequence reads: CASSSSIGYEQYF.

The rearrangement links TRBV18 to TRBJ2-7; TCRdb names TRBD2, which stays unverified in the absence of DNA. Per germline, CDR1 KGHSH and CDR2 LQKENI. CDR3 size: 14 residues. The CDR3 sequence is CASSPTSGRGEQYF.